A selection of T cell receptor beta chains follows, all from one sample in a study of Ad26.COV2.S vaccination and SARS-CoV-2 variants. Sequencing used immunoSEQ multiplex PCR; TCRdb keeps in-frame clones, though not all of them. The data contain roughly 300,000 clones, roughly 90% of them singletons. Sequenced material: peripheral blood, taken in a trial of Ad26.COV2.S vaccine versus placebo. All receptors derive from a person aged 18-60 years who received the Ad26.COV2.S COVID-19 vaccine or a placebo. Each CDR3 is given with its conserved first and last residue. A D gene is named only where the DNA matches it firmly. A row's size may be missing; if present it is once, few, many or a size class.

v_gene	d_gene	j_gene	abundance	CDR3aa	CDR3nt
TRBV4-3	-	TRBJ2-5	-	CASSQERGFKTQYF	TGCGCCAGCAGCCAAGAAAGGGGGTTTAAGACCCAGTACTTC
TRBV30	TRBD1	TRBJ1-4	-	CAWSVLDRGNEKLFF	TGTGCCTGGAGTGTACTGGACAGGGGGAATGAAAAACTGTTTTTT
TRBV5-1	TRBD1	TRBJ2-7	-	CASSLGPGQPPYEQYF	TGCGCCAGCAGCCTTGGGCCGGGACAGCCACCTTACGAGCAGTACTTC
TRBV13	TRBD1	TRBJ2-1	-	CASSLGPDRGKIEQFF	TGTGCCAGCAGCTTAGGCCCGGACAGGGGAAAGATTGAGCAGTTCTTC
TRBV28	TRBD2	TRBJ2-7	-	CASSFSSGGSYEQYF	TGTGCCAGCAGTTTCTCTAGCGGGGGGTCCTACGAGCAGTACTTC
TRBV3-1/TRBV3-2	-	TRBJ2-2	-	CASTQGPDTGELFF	TGTGCCAGCACCCAGGGACCCGACACCGGGGAGCTGTTTTTT
TRBV5-6	-	TRBJ1-1	-	CASSGTGAEETEAFF	TGTGCCAGCAGCGGAACCGGGGCCGAGGAAACTGAAGCTTTCTTT
TRBV12-3/TRBV12-4	-	TRBJ2-5	-	CASRVQGFETQYF	TGTGCCAGCAGAGTCCAGGGGTTTGAGACCCAGTACTTC
TRBV6-5	-	TRBJ2-7	-	CASSYQEGTYEQYF	TGTGCCAGCAGTTATCAAGAGGGGACCTACGAGCAGTACTTC
TRBV4-1	-	TRBJ1-6	few	CASSQGSGAGGSPLHF	TGCGCCAGCAGCCAAGGATCGGGGGCTGGGGGTTCACCCCTCCACTTT
TRBV4-2	TRBD2	TRBJ2-1	-	CASSQFLAGGPGNEQFF	TGTGCCAGCAGCCAGTTCCTAGCGGGAGGGCCGGGCAATGAGCAGTTCTTC
TRBV4-2	-	TRBJ1-1	once	CASSQARGSTEAFF	TGTGCCAGCAGCCAAGCCAGGGGTTCCACTGAAGCTTTCTTT
TRBV6-5	-	TRBJ1-2	once	CASSRTELSVIGYTF	TGTGCCAGCAGTCGCACGGAGTTGTCTGTAATCGGCTACACCTTC
TRBV25-1	-	TRBJ1-1	-	CASRTEVGGPEAFF	TGTGCCAGCCGAACGGAGGTCGGTGGCCCTGAAGCTTTCTTT
TRBV7-2	-	TRBJ1-2	-	CASSWGTAAEGYTF	TGTGCCAGCAGCTGGGGAACAGCCGCAGAGGGCTACACCTTC
TRBV2	TRBD2	TRBJ2-2	once	CASSRETSGRFTGELFF	TGTGCCAGCAGCCGAGAAACTAGCGGGAGATTCACCGGGGAGCTGTTTTTT
TRBV2	-	TRBJ1-6	-	CASIGAGGFSYNSPLHF	TGTGCCAGCATTGGGGCAGGAGGTTTCTCCTATAATTCACCCCTCCACTTT
TRBV12-3/TRBV12-4	-	TRBJ1-1	-	CASTGRGEAFF	TGTGCCAGCACAGGACGAGGTGAAGCTTTCTTT
TRBV7-2	-	TRBJ2-5	-	CASSYRPGEGTQYF	TGTGCCAGCAGCTACCGGCCAGGAGAAGGAACCCAGTACTTC
TRBV19	-	TRBJ2-1	once	CASRTQSRAYSYNEQFF	TGTGCCAGTAGGACACAGTCCAGGGCCTACTCCTACAATGAGCAGTTCTTC
TRBV13	-	TRBJ1-3	-	CASSPMIGRRVSGNTIYF	TGTGCCAGCAGCCCTATGATCGGACGGCGGGTCTCTGGAAACACCATATATTTT
TRBV7-9	-	TRBJ2-3	once	CASSLLHQDTQYF	TGTGCCAGCAGCTTACTCCACCAAGATACGCAGTATTTT
TRBV7-2	TRBD2	TRBJ2-1	once	CASSLLGLAGLNEQFF	TGTGCCAGCAGCCTACTAGGACTAGCGGGACTCAATGAGCAGTTCTTC
TRBV7-9	-	TRBJ2-1	-	CASKGGQPGDNEQFF	TGTGCCAGCAAAGGAGGTCAGCCCGGGGACAATGAGCAGTTCTTC
TRBV13	TRBD1	TRBJ1-1	-	CASSRGTGGTEAFF	TGTGCCAGCAGCCGAGGGACAGGGGGCACTGAAGCTTTCTTT
TRBV7-2	TRBD2	TRBJ2-2	-	CASSPRGTGGVHTGELFF	TGTGCCAGCAGCCCCCGGGGAACGGGGGGAGTCCACACCGGGGAGCTGTTTTTT
TRBV5-1	-	TRBJ2-6	-	CASSRGTPGANVLTF	TGCGCCAGCAGCCGGGGGACCCCGGGGGCCAACGTCCTGACTTTC
TRBV7-2	TRBD2	TRBJ2-7	-	CASSSGTSLPEQYF	TGTGCCAGCAGCTCAGGGACTAGTCTCCCCGAGCAGTACTTC
TRBV27	-	TRBJ2-2	-	CASSAPRGQNTGELFF	TGTGCCAGCAGTGCCCCTCGGGGACAAAACACCGGGGAGCTGTTTTTT
TRBV30	TRBD2	TRBJ2-3	-	CAWRMPGLAGARDTQYF	TGTGCCTGGAGAATGCCGGGACTAGCGGGAGCTCGGGATACGCAGTATTTT
TRBV5-8	TRBD1	TRBJ1-6	once	CASSLSTGIRSPLHF	TGTGCCAGCAGCTTGTCGACAGGGATCCGTTCACCCCTCCACTTT
TRBV2	-	TRBJ2-1	-	CASRGGPPGEQFF	TGTGCCAGCAGGGGGGGACCCCCGGGTGAGCAGTTCTTC
TRBV30	-	TRBJ2-7	-	CAWSYVGEQYF	TGTGCCTGGTCATACGTGGGCGAGCAGTACTTC
TRBV6-6	-	TRBJ1-4	once	CASSYREPTNEKLFF	TGTGCCAGCAGTTACCGAGAACCAACTAATGAAAAACTGTTTTTT
TRBV19	TRBD1	TRBJ1-1	-	CASSAQGVNTEAFF	TGTGCCAGTAGTGCCCAGGGGGTTAACACTGAAGCTTTCTTT
TRBV30	-	TRBJ1-5	-	CAWGPTGTIRHF	TGTGCCTGGGGCCCGACAGGAACAATTAGGCATTTT
TRBV2	TRBD1	TRBJ2-3	-	CASTPDRVQYF	TGTGCCAGCACTCCGGACAGGGTGCAGTATTTT
TRBV2	TRBD2	TRBJ2-3	-	CASSVRLAGATSTDTQYF	TGTGCCAGCAGTGTACGGCTAGCGGGGGCTACTAGCACAGATACGCAGTATTTT